Included here is one T cell receptor (beta chain) sequence, with context. This entry comes from a study of blood T cell repertoires in COVID-19. CDR3 length: 15 residues. Trimming took off 11 bases at V and 0 bases at J, with 17 bases between the two ends. Germline CDR1 and CDR2: MDHEN and SYDVKM. Authors' data handling: It was from reference gene primer amplification that nucleated cell counts were estimated. Some clones are missing from TCRdb's copy, which holds only in-frame ones; the method was immunoSEQ multiplex PCR. V and J calls and clone size are copied from that table; D and trimming were computed from the DNA. This table has around 140,000 clones, 84% appearing once.

V gene TRBV28 combines with J gene TRBJ1-5, with D possibly matching TRBD1 (6 bases). The sequencing sample was made of peripheral blood. This clonotype was obtained from a human donor in a cohort sampled during active COVID-19. The CDR3 protein is CAGRESRGSNQPQHF. The CDR3 DNA sequence: TGTGCCGGTAGAGAGAGCAGGGGTAGCAATCAGCCCCAGCATTTT.